This is a list of T cell receptor beta chains from one sample in a study of blood T cell repertoires in COVID-19. Some clones are missing from TCRdb's copy, which holds only in-frame ones; the method was immunoSEQ multiplex PCR. The sample contains approximately 190,000 clones, less than 90% of which appear only once. The specimen was peripheral blood. These receptors were obtained from a man in his 70s with active or convalescent COVID-19. Both conserved end residues are part of each CDR3. The D gene is left open where the match is weak. The size of a clone is reported for some rows only, either as once, few or many, or as a class for expanded clones.

d_call: .
v_call: TRBV7-2
cdr3_length: 14
clone_size: few
j_call: TRBJ2-2
cdr3_aa: CASRELANTGELFF
cdr3_nt: TGTGCCAGCCGGGAATTAGCGAACACCGGGGAGCTGTTTTTT

d_call: TRBD2
v_call: TRBV27
cdr3_length: 15
clone_size: .
j_call: TRBJ2-3
cdr3_aa: CASSGAGGNTDTQYF
cdr3_nt: TGTGCCAGCAGTGGGGCGGGGGGAAACACAGATACGCAGTATTTT

d_call: TRBD2
v_call: TRBV28
cdr3_length: 13
clone_size: .
j_call: TRBJ2-7
cdr3_aa: CASSLSRGFEQYF
cdr3_nt: TGTGCCAGCAGTTTATCGCGGGGGTTTGAGCAGTACTTC

d_call: .
v_call: TRBV29-1
cdr3_length: 13
clone_size: .
j_call: TRBJ2-5
cdr3_aa: CSVRQGGTETQYF
cdr3_nt: TGCAGCGTCCGCCAAGGGGGTACAGAGACCCAGTACTTC

d_call: TRBD2
v_call: TRBV5-1
cdr3_length: 15
clone_size: .
j_call: TRBJ2-5
cdr3_aa: CASSLNSGTQETQYF
cdr3_nt: TGCGCCAGCAGCTTGAATAGCGGGACCCAAGAGACCCAGTACTTC

d_call: TRBD2
v_call: TRBV7-2
cdr3_length: 18
clone_size: once
j_call: TRBJ2-1
cdr3_aa: CASSLLGGHLAGGREQFF
cdr3_nt: TGTGCCAGCAGCTTACTTGGCGGACATCTAGCGGGAGGTCGGGAGCAGTTCTTC

d_call: .
v_call: TRBV7-9
cdr3_length: 14
clone_size: .
j_call: TRBJ2-7
cdr3_aa: CASSYTGRSSEQYF
cdr3_nt: TGTGCCAGCAGCTACACAGGGCGTTCGAGTGAGCAGTACTTC

d_call: TRBD1
v_call: TRBV6-1
cdr3_length: 16
clone_size: .
j_call: TRBJ2-7
cdr3_aa: CASSARDRGPSYEQYF
cdr3_nt: TGTGCCAGCAGTGCCCGGGACAGGGGCCCCTCCTACGAGCAGTACTTC

d_call: .
v_call: TRBV19
cdr3_length: 15
clone_size: .
j_call: TRBJ1-3
cdr3_aa: CASSMGGNSGNTIYF
cdr3_nt: TGTGCCAGTAGTATGGGAGGAAACTCTGGAAACACCATATATTTT

d_call: .
v_call: TRBV19
cdr3_length: 16
clone_size: few
j_call: TRBJ2-4
cdr3_aa: CASSGAVGGPKNIQYF
cdr3_nt: TGTGCCAGTAGTGGGGCAGTGGGAGGTCCCAAAAACATTCAGTACTTC

d_call: TRBD1
v_call: TRBV19
cdr3_length: 16
clone_size: .
j_call: TRBJ2-4
cdr3_aa: CASSTGQGTPKNIQYF
cdr3_nt: TGTGCCAGTAGTACGGGACAGGGGACCCCCAAAAACATTCAGTACTTC

d_call: TRBD1
v_call: TRBV7-2
cdr3_length: 15
clone_size: .
j_call: TRBJ1-1
cdr3_aa: CASSETGAGNTEAFF
cdr3_nt: TGTGCCAGCAGCGAGACAGGGGCTGGGAACACTGAAGCTTTCTTT

d_call: .
v_call: TRBV27
cdr3_length: 14
clone_size: .
j_call: TRBJ2-3
cdr3_aa: CASSSWTISDTQYF
cdr3_nt: TGTGCCAGCAGTTCTTGGACTATTTCAGATACGCAGTATTTT

d_call: .
v_call: TRBV27
cdr3_length: 12
clone_size: once
j_call: TRBJ1-6
cdr3_aa: CASRQGQSPLHF
cdr3_nt: TGTGCCAGCAGACAGGGACAATCACCCCTCCACTTT

d_call: TRBD1
v_call: TRBV3-1/TRBV3-2
cdr3_length: 13
clone_size: .
j_call: TRBJ1-5
cdr3_aa: CASSLGGFQPQHF
cdr3_nt: TGTGCCAGCAGCCTAGGGGGCTTTCAGCCCCAGCATTTT

d_call: TRBD1
v_call: TRBV29-1
cdr3_length: 13
clone_size: .
j_call: TRBJ1-4
cdr3_aa: CSVSPRGDEKLFF
cdr3_nt: TGCAGCGTTTCCCCCAGGGGGGATGAAAAACTGTTTTTT

d_call: .
v_call: TRBV5-1
cdr3_length: 15
clone_size: .
j_call: TRBJ2-2
cdr3_aa: CASSLVQQNTGELFF
cdr3_nt: TGCGCCAGCAGCTTGGTACAACAGAACACCGGGGAGCTGTTTTTT

d_call: .
v_call: TRBV2
cdr3_length: 14
clone_size: .
j_call: TRBJ1-5
cdr3_aa: CASSERYSNQPQHF
cdr3_nt: TGTGCCAGCAGTGAACGCTATAGCAATCAGCCCCAGCATTTT

d_call: .
v_call: TRBV24-1
cdr3_length: 14
clone_size: .
j_call: TRBJ2-7
cdr3_aa: CATSDSPVGGKQYF
cdr3_nt: TGTGCCACCAGTGATTCCCCAGTGGGAGGCAAGCAGTACTTC

d_call: .
v_call: TRBV19
cdr3_length: 16
clone_size: .
j_call: TRBJ1-6
cdr3_aa: CASSIIGGRVSSPLHF
cdr3_nt: TGTGCCAGTAGTATTATAGGAGGTCGTGTATCTTCACCCCTCCACTTT

d_call: TRBD2
v_call: TRBV7-2
cdr3_length: 19
clone_size: .
j_call: TRBJ2-3
cdr3_aa: CASSLERTGTSGITDTQYF
cdr3_nt: TGTGCCAGCAGCTTAGAGCGTACCGGGACTAGCGGGATCACAGATACGCAGTATTTT

d_call: TRBD2
v_call: TRBV5-6
cdr3_length: 13
clone_size: .
j_call: TRBJ2-5
cdr3_aa: CASSLRLAETQYF
cdr3_nt: TGTGCCAGCAGCTTACGACTAGCGGAGACCCAGTACTTC

d_call: .
v_call: TRBV18
cdr3_length: 17
clone_size: .
j_call: TRBJ1-5
cdr3_aa: CASSPRGPTFSNQPQHF
cdr3_nt: TGTGCCAGCTCACCACGCGGTCCAACCTTTAGCAATCAGCCCCAGCATTTT

d_call: TRBD1
v_call: TRBV14
cdr3_length: 15
clone_size: once
j_call: TRBJ1-2
cdr3_aa: CASSQTRTGLDGYTF
cdr3_nt: TGTGCCAGCAGCCAAACCCGGACAGGGCTAGATGGCTACACCTTC

d_call: .
v_call: TRBV28
cdr3_length: 15
clone_size: .
j_call: TRBJ1-5
cdr3_aa: CASSLGGGNNQPQHF
cdr3_nt: TGTGCCAGCAGTTTAGGCGGGGGGAACAATCAGCCCCAGCATTTT

d_call: TRBD1
v_call: TRBV11-2
cdr3_length: 19
clone_size: .
j_call: TRBJ2-5
cdr3_aa: CASSLRSRGSFIAQETQYF
cdr3_nt: TGTGCCAGCAGCTTAAGGAGCAGGGGGTCTTTTATAGCCCAAGAGACCCAGTACTTC

d_call: TRBD2
v_call: TRBV5-1
cdr3_length: 16
clone_size: .
j_call: TRBJ2-3
cdr3_aa: CASSFATSGRLDTQYF
cdr3_nt: TGCGCCAGCAGCTTCGCAACTAGCGGGAGGTTAGATACGCAGTATTTT

d_call: .
v_call: TRBV4-1
cdr3_length: 15
clone_size: .
j_call: TRBJ2-2
cdr3_aa: CASSQVYRSSGELFF
cdr3_nt: TGCGCCAGCAGCCAGGTTTACAGGTCTAGCGGGGAGCTGTTTTTT

d_call: TRBD1
v_call: TRBV27
cdr3_length: 16
clone_size: .
j_call: TRBJ2-7
cdr3_aa: CASSSMDRLDGYEQYF
cdr3_nt: TGTGCCAGCAGTTCCATGGACAGGTTAGACGGCTACGAGCAGTACTTC

d_call: TRBD1
v_call: TRBV6-6
cdr3_length: 14
clone_size: .
j_call: TRBJ1-5
cdr3_aa: CASSYGRGYWPQHF
cdr3_nt: TGTGCCAGCAGTTACGGCAGGGGGTATTGGCCCCAGCATTTT

d_call: TRBD2
v_call: TRBV4-3
cdr3_length: 15
clone_size: .
j_call: TRBJ2-3
cdr3_aa: CASSHGTSGGDTQYF
cdr3_nt: TGCGCCAGCAGCCATGGGACTAGCGGGGGAGATACGCAGTATTTT

d_call: TRBD1
v_call: TRBV15
cdr3_length: 16
clone_size: .
j_call: TRBJ1-2
cdr3_aa: CATSRDPGTANYGYTF
cdr3_nt: TGTGCCACCAGCAGAGACCCAGGGACAGCGAACTATGGCTACACCTTC

d_call: .
v_call: TRBV28
cdr3_length: 16
clone_size: .
j_call: TRBJ1-5
cdr3_aa: CASSLEYQVRNQPQHF
cdr3_nt: TGTGCCAGCAGTTTAGAGTACCAAGTCCGCAATCAGCCCCAGCATTTT

d_call: .
v_call: TRBV9
cdr3_length: 14
clone_size: once
j_call: TRBJ2-5
cdr3_aa: CASSVVGGLETQYF
cdr3_nt: TGTGCCAGCAGCGTAGTCGGAGGGCTAGAGACCCAGTACTTC